This TCR beta chain was sequenced for a study of blood T cell repertoires in COVID-19. Clones were read by immunoSEQ multiplex PCR, and TCRdb kept only the in-frame ones, dropping some. This sample has roughly 300,000 clones, with more than 75% found just once. As concerns this clone: At the DNA level, this CDR3 is encoded by other sequences in the same sample as well.

From germline, CDR1 is SGHNT and CDR2 YENEEA. The length of the CDR3 is 14 residues. Trimming pared 5 bases from V and 4 bases from J, leaving 12 bases between. The source is a woman aged 25-40 years who had recovered from COVID-19. This chain links TRBV11-3 with TRBJ2-1, with D maybe TRBD1 (7 bases). The sample taken for sequencing was PBMCs or T cells enriched from blood (not recorded which). The DNA of the CDR3 is TGTGCCAGCAGCCCAGGGGGGTCGTACAATGAGCAGTTCTTC. It yields the protein CASSPGGSYNEQFF.